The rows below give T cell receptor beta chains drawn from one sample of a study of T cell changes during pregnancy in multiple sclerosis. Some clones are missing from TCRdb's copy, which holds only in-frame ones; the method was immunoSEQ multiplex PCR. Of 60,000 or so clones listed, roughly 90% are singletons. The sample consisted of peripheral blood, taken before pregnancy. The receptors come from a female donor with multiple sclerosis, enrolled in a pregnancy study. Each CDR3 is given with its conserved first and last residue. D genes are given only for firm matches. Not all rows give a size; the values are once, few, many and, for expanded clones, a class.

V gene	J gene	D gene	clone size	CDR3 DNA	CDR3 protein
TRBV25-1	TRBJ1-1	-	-	TGTGCCAGCAGTGAAGGGGGCAGATACACTGAAGCTTTCTTT	CASSEGGRYTEAFF
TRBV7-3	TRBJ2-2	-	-	TGTGCCAGCAGCTTATCTGAGGCTTGGCACGGGGAGCTGTTTTTT	CASSLSEAWHGELFF
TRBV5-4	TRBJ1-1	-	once	TGTGCCAGCAGCTTGGCGGTGCACACTGAAGCTTTCTTT	CASSLAVHTEAFF
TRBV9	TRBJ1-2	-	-	TGTGCCAGCAGCGTAACCCAGGGCCAAAACTATGGCTACACCTTC	CASSVTQGQNYGYTF
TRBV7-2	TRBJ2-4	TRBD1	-	TGTGCCAGCAGCCGGGGCCCTGACAGGGGTTTGTACTTC	CASSRGPDRGLYF
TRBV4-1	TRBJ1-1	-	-	TGCGCCAGCAGCTCGAGGGGCAACCCGCGGGATGAAGCTTTCTTT	CASSSRGNPRDEAFF
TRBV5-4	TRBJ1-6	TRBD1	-	TGTGCCAGCAGCTTGGGCCCCGTCCCCGGGACAGGGGATTCACCCCTCCACTTT	CASSLGPVPGTGDSPLHF
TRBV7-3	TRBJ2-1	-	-	TGTGCCAGCAGCTCCTCAAGCGGTTACAATGAGCAGTTCTTC	CASSSSSGYNEQFF
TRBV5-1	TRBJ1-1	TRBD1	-	TGCGCCAGCAGCTCGGGGACAGCGAACACTGAAGCTTTCTTT	CASSSGTANTEAFF
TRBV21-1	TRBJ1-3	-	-	TGTGCCAGCAGCAAAGGAGGACGGGTGGAACGGAACGGGGGCTCTGGAAACACCATATATTTT	CASSKGGRVERNGGSGNTIYF
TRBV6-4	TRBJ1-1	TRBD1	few	TGTGCCAGATTCGACAGGGGGGGATATGAAGCTTTCTTT	CARFDRGGYEAFF
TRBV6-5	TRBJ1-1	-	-	TGTGCCAGCGAACGACAAAGAAACACTGAAGCTTTCTTT	CASERQRNTEAFF
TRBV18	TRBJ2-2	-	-	TGTGCCAGCTCACCCCTAACAGGGAACACCGGGGAGCTGTTTTTT	CASSPLTGNTGELFF
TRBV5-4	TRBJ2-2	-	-	TGTGCCAGCAGCTTGGTGGACAGGCGGGGCGGGGAGCTGTTTTTT	CASSLVDRRGGELFF
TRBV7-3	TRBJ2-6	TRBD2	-	TGTGCCAGCAGTCAAAAGGGACTAGCGGGAAGCTCTGGGGCCAACGTCCTGACTTTC	CASSQKGLAGSSGANVLTF
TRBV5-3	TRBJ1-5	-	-	TGTGCCAGAAGCCCGGACAGTCTTGGGGATCAGCCCCAGCATTTT	CARSPDSLGDQPQHF
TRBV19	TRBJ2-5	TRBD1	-	TGTGCCAGTAGTAGCGGGACAGGGTTTAGAGCCTTACTCGGGACCCAGTACTTC	CASSSGTGFRALLGTQYF
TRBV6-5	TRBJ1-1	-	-	TGTGCCAGCAAAGACGGGGAGAACACTGAAGCTTTCTTT	CASKDGENTEAFF
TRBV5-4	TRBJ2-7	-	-	TGTGCCAGCAGCCCTCGCGGCCTAGGGGACGAGCAGTACTTC	CASSPRGLGDEQYF
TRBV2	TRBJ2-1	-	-	TGTGCCAGCAGACTCACCCGGGACTCGTACAATGAGCAGTTCTTC	CASRLTRDSYNEQFF
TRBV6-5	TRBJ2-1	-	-	TGTGCCAGCAGTCGACAGTCAGGACCGTACAATGAGCAGTTCTTC	CASSRQSGPYNEQFF
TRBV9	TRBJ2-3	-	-	TGTGCCAGCAGCGTAGCACAGAACACAGATACGCAGTATTTT	CASSVAQNTDTQYF
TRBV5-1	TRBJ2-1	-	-	TGCGCCAGCAGCCCCCCCCAGGGGGGACGGGGTAAGCAGTTCTTC	CASSPPQGGRGKQFF
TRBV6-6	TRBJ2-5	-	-	TGTGCCAGCAGTTACGTCGGGTGGGAACACAGGGAGACCCAGTACTTC	CASSYVGWEHRETQYF
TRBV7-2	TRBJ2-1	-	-	TGTGCCAGCAGCGGTTTTCGGGATCTTACTCCTCAGCATGAGCAGTTCTTC	CASSGFRDLTPQHEQFF
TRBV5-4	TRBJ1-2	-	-	TGTGCCAGCAGCTTGACCAGGGGTGTAGGGTCAGATGGCTACACCTTC	CASSLTRGVGSDGYTF
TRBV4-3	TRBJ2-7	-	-	TGCGCCAGCAGCCAAGATCACTTGAAGGGAGGAGCACACGAGCAGTACTTC	CASSQDHLKGGAHEQYF
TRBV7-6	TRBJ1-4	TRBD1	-	TGTGCCAGCAGCTCGCAGGGGGCGACTAATGAAAAACTGTTTTTT	CASSSQGATNEKLFF
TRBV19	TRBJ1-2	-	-	TGTGCCAGTAGTATAGCGGGGGTGCTACTCTATGGCTACACCTTC	CASSIAGVLLYGYTF
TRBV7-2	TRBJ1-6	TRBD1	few	TGTGCCACCGGACAGGAGCTGAATTCACCCCTCCACTTT	CATGQELNSPLHF
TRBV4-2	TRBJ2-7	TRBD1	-	TGTGCCAGCAGAGGCACCGACAGGGGTTCCTGCGAGCAGTACTTC	CASRGTDRGSCEQYF
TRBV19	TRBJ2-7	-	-	TGTGCCAGTAGTCCGAACAGGGACTCCTACGAGCAGTACTTC	CASSPNRDSYEQYF
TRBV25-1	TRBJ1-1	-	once	TGTGCCAGCAGTGAATACTTCACAGGGACCACTGAAGCTTTCTTT	CASSEYFTGTTEAFF
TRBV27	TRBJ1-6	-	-	TGTGCCAGCAACCCGACTAACTATAATTCACCCCTCCACTTT	CASNPTNYNSPLHF
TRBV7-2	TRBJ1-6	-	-	TGTGCCAGCAGCCCCAGGGGTACAGGGCGGCAGAATTCACCCCTCCACTTT	CASSPRGTGRQNSPLHF
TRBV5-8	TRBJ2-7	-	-	TGTGCCAGCAGCTTGGTCAGCGAGCAGTACTTC	CASSLVSEQYF